This record looks at one T cell receptor (beta chain) sequence and its context. One end of the junction fails to match germline, which may point to a read error. Original processing notes: It was from reference gene primer amplification that nucleated cell counts were estimated. Repertoires were generated with immunoSEQ multiplex PCR, while TCRdb's copy carries only in-frame clones and drops some. The D gene and trimming were derived from the DNA, and the V and J assignments and clone size from that table. The data hold about 200,000 clones, with about 76% observed a single time. The data are from a study of blood T cell repertoires in COVID-19. Study in general: Whether acute or convalescent, the COVID-19 samples came from the United States, Italy and Spain. T cells, B-cell-depleted T cells, or PBMCs supplied cDNA or gDNA.

Enrolment of Seattle patients took place during active infection, and they were followed longitudinally. Looked up from germline, CDR1 is SGHRS and CDR2 is YFSETQ. The CDR3 is 12 amino acids. Material: peripheral blood. The chain joins TRBV5-1 to TRBJ2-7; possibly TRBD1 or TRBD2 for D (6 bases each). The source is a woman aged 40 to 55 with COVID-19, enrolled during active disease. CDR3 sequence reads: CASRLEGDEQYF. Written as DNA, the CDR3 is TGCGCCAGCAGATTGGAGGGGGACGAGCAGTACTTC.